A single sample gave rise to the 17 T cell receptor beta chains below, sequenced in a study of blood T cell repertoires in COVID-19. Assay used: immunoSEQ multiplex PCR; TCRdb lists only in-frame clones, some missing. The sample lists under 250,000 clones; roughly 89% were seen once. Source material: peripheral blood. These receptor sequences come from a man in his sixties who had recovered from COVID-19.

This chain uses TRBV27 with TRBJ2-7; D might be TRBD2 (5 bases). Germline-derived CDR1 and CDR2 are MNHEY and SMNVEV (reference sequence). The CDR3 has 15 amino acids. Deletions cut 2 bases from V and 4 bases from J, with 15 bases between. The CDR3 protein is CASSLKSRGTYEQYF. For the CDR3, the DNA is TGTGCCAGCAGTTTAAAGTCCCGGGGAACGTACGAGCAGTACTTC.

The chain employs TRBV27 and TRBJ2-2; D unresolved. V was clipped by 1 base and J by 1 base, with 4 bases between them. Germline lookup yields CDR1 MNHEY and CDR2 SMNVEV (reference sequence). CDR3 length equals 14 residues. CDR3 DNA sequence: TGTGCCAGCAGTTTATGGCAGAACACCGGGGAGCTGTTTTTT. Protein product: CASSLWQNTGELFF.

The chain has TRBV5-8 and TRBJ1-2, with no clear D. The V and J ends lost 5 bases and 4 bases respectively, with 15 bases between them. The CDR3 runs to 14 residues. The germline V gene encodes CDR1 SGHTS and CDR2 YDEGEE. This CDR3 reads CASSWRTKSYGYTF. CDR3 coding DNA: TGTGCCAGCAGTTGGAGGACGAAGTCCTATGGCTACACCTTC.

The chain is built from TRBV10-2 and TRBJ1-5, with 12 bases matching TRBD1. The CDR3 sequence is 13 residues long. The ends lost 8 bases at V and 7 bases at J; junction bases unmatched: 3. The V gene's germline CDR1 is WSHSY and CDR2 SAAADI. The chain's CDR3 is CASRDRGQQPQHF. The CDR3 nucleotides read TGCGCCAGCCGGGACAGGGGGCAACAGCCCCAGCATTTT.

The chain recombines TRBV18 with TRBJ2-3; no reliable D call. V shed 1 base and J shed 0 bases, with 11 bases lying between them. Germline V lookup: CDR1 KGHSH, CDR2 LQKENI. The CDR3 length is 16 residues. The CDR3 bases are TGTGCCAGCTCACCACAAGGCCTACTAAGCACAGATACGCAGTATTTT. Residues: CASSPQGLLSTDTQYF. The full variable domain, with the rest looked up from reference TRBV18 and TRBJ2-3, is NAGVMQNPRHLVRRRGQEARLRCSPMKGHSHVYWYRQLPEEGLKFMVYLQKENIIDESGMPKERFSAEFPKEGPSILRIQQVVRGDSAAYFCASSPQGLLSTDTQYFGPGTRLTVL.

This chain uses TRBV7-8 with TRBJ1-1; TRBD1 matches 7 bases. The CDR3 sequence is 13 residues long. The V and J ends lost 7 bases and 7 bases, in that order; junction bases with no gene match: 9. CDR1 and CDR2 (germline): SGHVS, FQNEAQ. The CDR3 sequence: CASTPIGDSEAFF. The CDR3 nucleotides read TGTGCCAGCACCCCGATAGGGGACAGTGAAGCTTTCTTT.

This clone was detected once. The chain links TRBV5-1 to TRBJ2-5; D is perhaps TRBD1 (6 bases). Trimming pared 0 bases from V and 2 bases from J, leaving 11 bases between. Per germline, CDR1 SGHRS and CDR2 YFSETQ. The CDR3 covers 15 residues. The CDR3 DNA reads as TGCGCCAGCAGCTTGGAAACAGGGCTACAAGAGACCCAGTACTTC. This codes for CASSLETGLQETQYF.

V gene TRBV3-1 (or the pseudogene TRBV3-2) combines with J gene TRBJ1-5, with a tentative D call TRBD1 (5 bases). The CDR3 covers 23 residues. Germline lookup yields CDR1 LGHDT and CDR2 YNNKEL (reference sequence). V was shortened by 2 bases and J by 2 bases, with 34 bases between the two germline ends. As DNA, the CDR3 is TGTGCCAGCAGCCAAAAAGGGGCACTAGGGGCCTCCTTGTGGGGAGGAGGCAATCAGCCCCAGCATTTT. Its translation: CASSQKGALGASLWGGGNQPQHF.

The V gene is TRBV6-5, the J gene TRBJ2-7, with a tentative D call TRBD1 (5 bases). This CDR3 has 16 amino acids. V was trimmed by 2 bases and J by 7 bases, leaving 21 bases between them. CDR1 and CDR2 (germline): MNHEY, SVGAGI. The CDR3 sequence: CASSYRGGQGSLEQYF. The CDR3 nucleotides read TGTGCCAGCAGTTACCGAGGTGGGCAGGGAAGCCTTGAGCAGTACTTC.

CDR3 sequence reads: CASSQDPVSGFGNTIYF. The CDR3 DNA sequence: TGTGCCAGCAGCCAAGATCCGGTCTCGGGATTTGGAAACACCATATATTTT. The chain links TRBV4-2 to TRBJ1-3, with no clear D. Germline CDR1 is LGHNA and CDR2 is YNFKEQ. There are 17 residues in the CDR3. V was shortened by 0 bases and J by 3 bases, with 15 bases between the two germline ends.

The V gene is TRBV10-2, the J gene TRBJ2-7; TRBD1 matches 9 bases. The V and J ends lost 6 bases and 0 bases, in that order; junction bases with no gene match: 12. The germline V gene has CDR1 WSHSY and CDR2 SAAADI. The CDR3 is made up of 17 amino acids. This CDR3 is CASRDYQNRGRSYEQYF. CDR3 sequence (DNA): TGCGCCAGCAGGGATTACCAAAACAGGGGGCGCTCCTACGAGCAGTACTTC.

This chain links TRBV7-3 with TRBJ2-1, with 7 bases identical to TRBD1. V was pared by 5 bases and J by 8 bases, with 6 bases of the junction left unmatched. The germline gives CDR1 SGHTA, CDR2 FQGTGA. The CDR3 totals 13 residues. Here the CDR3 reads CASSKTGVDEQFF. The DNA of the CDR3 is TGTGCCAGCAGCAAAACAGGGGTCGATGAGCAGTTCTTC.

This rearrangement joins TRBV13 to TRBJ1-4; D remains ambiguous. V lost 5 bases to trimming and J lost 8 bases, with 6 bases between them. The CDR3 totals 11 residues. Per the germline V gene, CDR1 is PRHDT and CDR2 is FYEKMQ (reference sequence). DNA for the CDR3: TGTGCCAGCAGCCGGGAAGAAAAACTGTTTTTT. It is translated as CASSREEKLFF.

The rearrangement uses TRBV7-3 and TRBJ2-7; TRBD1 is a possible D gene (5 bases). The germline CDR1 and CDR2 sequences are SGHTA and FQGTGA. The germline V and J ends were trimmed by 1 base and 5 bases, with 9 bases remaining between them. The length of the CDR3 is 13 residues. The chain's CDR3 is CASSLRPRDEQYF. As DNA, the CDR3 is TGTGCCAGCAGCTTAAGGCCCAGGGACGAGCAGTACTTC.

The V call is TRBV18, the J call TRBJ2-1, with TRBD2 matching over 9 bases. V lost 5 bases and J lost 4; bases outside the gene matches: 12. Germline V gene data show CDR1 as KGHSH and CDR2 as LQKENI. The CDR3 totals 17 residues. The CDR3 sequence: CASSSSMGSGGYNEQFF. DNA of the CDR3: TGTGCCAGCTCATCCTCTATGGGCAGCGGGGGGTACAATGAGCAGTTCTTC.

This rearrangement joins TRBV25-1 to TRBJ2-5; 11 bases fit TRBD2. Germline V gene lookup returns CDR1 MGHDK and CDR2 SYGVNS. The ends lost 4 bases at V and 2 bases at J; junction bases unmatched: 3. The CDR3 totals 15 residues. CDR3 DNA sequence: TGTGCCAGCAGTGTAGCGGGAGGGCGGCAAGAGACCCAGTACTTC. It yields the protein CASSVAGGRQETQYF.

The V call is TRBV5-1, the J call TRBJ2-2, with TRBD2 matching over 7 bases. This CDR3 contains 16 residues. CDR1 and CDR2 (germline): SGHRS, YFSETQ. The J segment lost 1 base and the V segment lost 2 bases, leaving 5 bases of the junction unmatched. The CDR3 loop is CASSFQPGGNTGELFF. CDR3 sequence (DNA): TGCGCCAGCAGCTTCCAACCGGGAGGGAACACCGGGGAGCTGTTTTTT.